These T cell receptor beta chains were read from a single sample in a study of cytomegalovirus exposure and HLA in healthy donors. Only in-frame clones appear in the TCRdb table, and some are missing; sequencing was by immunoSEQ multiplex PCR. The table has some 150,000 clones, around 66% seen once; the top ten hold 3%. Sequenced sample: PBMCs. The source is a woman aged 30 to 39 in good health and CMV-seropositive. The CDR3 runs from the conserved cysteine through the conserved F or W.

V | length | CDR3
TRBV10-3 | 13 | CAIGAPGGNTQYF
TRBV28 | 11 | CASSSSYGYTF
TRBV9 | 17 | CASSVVGDSSYNSPLHF
TRBV7-9 | 14 | CASSFAPKNTEAFF
TRBV5-8 | 17 | CASSFINSRAGGNEQYF
TRBV5-4 | 18 | CASSLALGLAGYSYEQYF
TRBV7-2 | 14 | CASSPLAGAYEQYF
TRBV19 | 14 | CASTTSGGYYGYTF
TRBV14 | 13 | CASSQARNYGYTF
TRBV6-1 | 11 | CASSFKETQYF
TRBV28 | 15 | CASSSSGQGEYGYTF
TRBV5-1 | 14 | CASSWSTSNYGYTF
TRBV10-3 | 14 | CAISEAGGVRGYTF